This T cell receptor beta chain was obtained from a study of control samples from healthy donors and cancer patients. TCRdb's copy holds only in-frame clones and misses some; the assay was immunoSEQ multiplex PCR. The sample gives around 70,000 clones, about 90% of which show up once; about 2.2% is in the top ten. Per germline, CDR1 ENHRY and CDR2 SYGVKD. The trim removed 10 bases at V and 2 bases at J, leaving 5 bases unmatched. The CDR3 totals 15 residues. V and J are TRBV10-3 and TRBJ2-2; 12 nucleotides match TRBD1. The receptor was derived from a woman in her forties or fifties with head and neck cancer. Sequencing input: PBMCs. The CDR3 sequence: CATTGTGGNTGELFF. Here the CDR3 DNA reads TGTGCCACAACCGGGACAGGGGGCAACACCGGGGAGCTGTTTTTT.